This TCR beta chain was sequenced for a study of T cells and copy number aberrations in small-cell lung cancer. Sequenced by immunoSEQ multiplex PCR; TCRdb stores in-frame clones only, minus some. The data show hundreds of clones, 80% to 90% seen once. Study-wide points: Between roughly 75-97.7% of clones were confined to one tumor region.

With respect to this clone: The target antigen is unknown.

From germline, CDR1 is GTSNPN and CDR2 SVGIG (reference sequence). The CDR3 totals 11 residues. Between the trimmed V and J ends, which lost 0 bases and 9 bases, there was a span of 8 bases. The V and J genes are TRBV30 and TRBJ2-5; D might be TRBD1 (6 bases). This receptor was identified in a middle-aged man with small cell lung cancer. Sample: tumor tissue. This CDR3 reads CAWSVQGPQYF. The CDR3 DNA sequence: TGTGCCTGGAGTGTACAGGGTCCCCAGTACTTC.